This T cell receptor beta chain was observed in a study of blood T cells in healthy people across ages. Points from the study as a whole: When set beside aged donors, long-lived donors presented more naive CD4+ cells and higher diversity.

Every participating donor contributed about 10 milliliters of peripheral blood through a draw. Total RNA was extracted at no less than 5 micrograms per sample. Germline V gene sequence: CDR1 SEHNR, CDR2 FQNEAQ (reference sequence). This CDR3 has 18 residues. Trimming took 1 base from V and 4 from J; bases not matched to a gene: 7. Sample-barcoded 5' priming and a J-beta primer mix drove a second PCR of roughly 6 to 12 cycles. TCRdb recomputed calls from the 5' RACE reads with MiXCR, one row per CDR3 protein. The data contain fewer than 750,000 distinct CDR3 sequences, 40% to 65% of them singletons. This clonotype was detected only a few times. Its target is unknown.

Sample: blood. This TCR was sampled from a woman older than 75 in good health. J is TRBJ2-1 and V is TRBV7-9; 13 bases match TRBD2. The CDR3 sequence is CASSLGPGLAGLYNEQFF. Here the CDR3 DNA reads TGTGCCAGCAGCTTAGGACCGGGACTAGCGGGACTTTACAATGAGCAGTTCTTC.